The clone carrying this T cell receptor beta chain was observed many times. Its antigen is as yet unknown. This record belongs to a study of T cell repertoires in cytomegalovirus infection. Study-wide background: Indications of both CMV infection and matching HLA type were provided by public TCR beta signatures.

TCRdb re-analysed the reads in MiXCR, keeping a single row per CDR3 protein. Among 400,000 to 550,000 distinct CDR3 sequences listed, around 11% were seen once. Overall study findings and caveats: Adding up the frequency of public TCR beta families identified people who carried CMV plus the relevant HLA.

The germline CDR1 and CDR2 sequences are SEHNR and FQNEAQ (reference sequence). Trimming removed 3 bases from V and 1 base from J, with 9 bases in between. The CDR3 covers 14 residues. The V call is TRBV7-9, the J call TRBJ1-1; TRBD1 is a possible D gene (6 bases). Source material: PBMCs. The TCR was taken from a human donor in good health (CMV status not recorded). Some clones in this sample may be carry-over from other donors' samples. The CDR3 DNA sequence: TGTGCCAGCAGCTTTGGGGGCGCGAACACTGAAGCTTTCTTT. This gives the protein CASSFGGANTEAFF.